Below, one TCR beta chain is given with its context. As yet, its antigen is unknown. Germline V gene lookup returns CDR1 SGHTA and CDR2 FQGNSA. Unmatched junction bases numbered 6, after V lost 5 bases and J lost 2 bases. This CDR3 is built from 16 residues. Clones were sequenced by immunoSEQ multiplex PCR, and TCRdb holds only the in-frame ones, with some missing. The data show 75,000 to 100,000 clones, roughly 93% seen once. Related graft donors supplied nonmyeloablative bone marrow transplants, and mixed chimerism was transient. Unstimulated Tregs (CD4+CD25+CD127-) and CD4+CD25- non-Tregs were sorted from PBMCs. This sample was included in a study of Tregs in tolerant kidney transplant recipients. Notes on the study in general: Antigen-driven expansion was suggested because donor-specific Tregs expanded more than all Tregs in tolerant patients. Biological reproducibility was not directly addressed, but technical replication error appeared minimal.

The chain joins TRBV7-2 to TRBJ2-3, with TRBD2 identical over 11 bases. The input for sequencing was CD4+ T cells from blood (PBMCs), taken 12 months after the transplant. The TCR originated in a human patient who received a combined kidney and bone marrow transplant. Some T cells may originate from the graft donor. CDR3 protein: CASSPRLAGYTDTQYF. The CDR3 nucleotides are TGTGCCAGCAGCCCCCGACTAGCGGGATACACAGATACGCAGTATTTT.